This T cell receptor beta chain came from a study of beta chain features in type 1 diabetes. Study outcomes and limitations: There was a moderate but significant shortening of TCRB CDR3s in all four CD4+ subsets of Type 1 diabetes patients. Type 1 diabetes patients had fewer VDJ junction insertions and more deletions.

This CDR3 contains 16 residues. The V and J ends lost 4 bases and 0 bases, in that order; junction bases with no gene match: 6. Germline CDR1 SGHTA, CDR2 FQGNSA. Only a few counts were recorded for this clone. Its specificity is unknown. The study reverse transcribed the entire isolated RNA, so it sequenced expressed TCRB transcripts. TCRdb's table, derived via immunoSEQ multiplex PCR, lists solely in-frame clones and lacks some. This sample has 120,000 to 150,000 clones, with 10% to 15% found just once. Sorting of CD4+ naive, central memory, regulatory and stem cell-like memory cells was performed via CD45RO/CCR7/CD25/CD127/CD95/CD27.

The source is a man aged 18-30 years with type 1 diabetes. Sequencing was done on a sample of central memory CD4+ T cells from blood. The chain uses TRBV7-2 and TRBJ2-3, with TRBD2 identical over 8 bases. The CDR3 DNA reads TGTGCCAGCAGCTCGAGGACTAGCCCAAGCACAGATACGCAGTATTTT. It is translated as CASSSRTSPSTDTQYF.